This T cell receptor (beta chain) was retrieved from a study of CD8 T cells in Susac syndrome. The V gene's germline CDR1 is SNHLY and CDR2 FYNNEI. The V gene lost 4 bases and the J gene lost 10 bases, with 10 bases spanning the gap. The CDR3 length is 11 residues. Worth noting for this clonotype: The antigen is unknown.

The RNA, about 0.45 to 1 ug, was put through reverse transcription using random hexamers. Amplification of TCR beta CDR3 spanned 54 Vbeta and 13 Jbeta via immunoSEQ multiplex PCR. TCRdb redid the calling of the immunoSEQ multiplex PCR reads with MiXCR, one entry per CDR3 protein. The data show 55,000 to 85,000 distinct CDR3 sequences, 96% seen once. In the multiple sclerosis control group, patients were treatment-naive and had stable or active relapsing-remitting disease. In contrast to the negatively isolated CD8+ and CD4+ T cells, TEMRA cells were FACS-enriched. Study conclusions and caveats: Acknowledgment was made by the study that its TCR sequencing and HLA analysis involved a relatively small number of individuals.

The receptor comes from a human donor with multiple sclerosis. Sequenced input: CD4+ T cells from PBMCs. The chain has TRBV2 and TRBJ1-1, with a tentative D call TRBD1 (5 bases). This CDR3 is CASSVGPLAFF. The CDR3 nucleotides read TGTGCCAGCAGTGTGGGACCTTTAGCTTTCTTT.